The following is a T cell receptor (beta chain) sequence with its context. Its matching antigen is unknown. This sample was taken from a study of T cell responses to AZD1222 COVID-19 vaccine. Overall study context: Second-dose intervals of approximately 4 or approximately 12 weeks were pooled. Study observations and caveats: At baseline, just 6 or 7 AZD1222 recipients tested seropositive. Without day 14 samples, only post-peak T cell repertoires were studied. Researchers report vaccine-associated CD4 TCRs spanning spike, with dominance at 160-218 and 743-854.

Germline assignment: CDR1 GTSNPN and CDR2 SVGIG (reference sequence). V was shortened by 0 bases and J by 0 bases, with 9 bases between the two germline ends. This CDR3 comprises 15 residues. The protocol was immunoSEQ multiplex PCR, while the TCRdb copy is restricted to in-frame clones and leaves out a portion. The table lists about 160,000 clones, about 91% of them singletons. This sequence was found in an adult in good health. The source material was peripheral blood, sampled on day 0 of AZD1222 vaccination. V usage is TRBV30 and J usage is TRBJ1-3, with no clear D. This chain's CDR3 is CAWSVGRSSGNTIYF. CDR3 in DNA: TGTGCCTGGAGTGTAGGCAGGAGCTCTGGAAACACCATATATTTT.